Following are 18 T cell receptor beta chains from one sample sequenced in a study of blood T cell repertoires in COVID-19. TCRdb's table, derived via immunoSEQ multiplex PCR, lists solely in-frame clones and lacks some. The repertoire includes about 75,000 clones, about 88% of them detected once, and roughly a fifth sits in the top ten. The material sequenced was peripheral blood. These receptors were obtained from a human donor in a cohort sampled during active COVID-19.

The genes are TRBV5-1 and TRBJ1-5; 7 bases are shared with TRBD1. Germline V lookup: CDR1 SGHRS, CDR2 YFSETQ. With 4 bases clipped from V and 4 bases from J, the junction kept 5 bases outside the gene matches. The CDR3 extends over 14 amino acids. The CDR3 region is CASSTGTANQPQHF. The DNA for the CDR3 is TGCGCCAGCAGCACCGGGACAGCTAATCAGCCCCAGCATTTT.

This chain uses TRBV6-8 with TRBJ1-1; D ambiguous. The CDR3 is 13 residues long. From germline, CDR1 is MNHGY and CDR2 SAAAGT. V lost 10 bases and J lost 5, with 17 bases in between. CDR3 in DNA: TGTGCCACCAAAGACGCCGGGAGGACTGAAGCTTTCTTT. It codes for CATKDAGRTEAFF.

This clone has only one observation. The chain carries TRBV5-1 and TRBJ2-7; weak D call: TRBD2 (5 bases). CDR1 SGHRS and CDR2 YFSETQ come from the germline V gene. Trimming stripped 1 base from V and 0 bases from J, with 11 bases between. The CDR3 runs to 15 residues. The CDR3 is CASSLRPGSSYEQYF. The DNA for the CDR3 is TGCGCCAGCAGCTTGCGACCGGGAAGCTCCTACGAGCAGTACTTC.

The chain uses TRBV5-4 and TRBJ1-1; D is ambiguous. Germline V lookup: CDR1 SGHNT, CDR2 YYREEE (reference sequence). V shed 5 bases and J shed 9 bases, with 14 bases lying between them. CDR3 length: 12 residues. CDR3 nucleotides: TGTGCCAGCAGTGGTTTCACTGATAAAGCTTTCTTT. It codes for CASSGFTDKAFF.

This clone is a singleton in its sample. The chain is built from TRBV4-2 and TRBJ1-2, with D hard to call. There are 14 residues in the CDR3. The V end lost 0 bases, the J end lost 2 bases, and 7 bases lay between the germline ends. Germline V gives CDR1 LGHNA, CDR2 YNFKEQ. For the CDR3, the DNA is TGTGCCAGCAGCCAAGATTTCCGGAACTATGGCTACACCTTC. Protein product: CASSQDFRNYGYTF.

This chain joins TRBV29-1 and TRBJ1-1; perhaps TRBD1 as D (5 bases). The V end lost 6 bases, the J end lost 5 bases, and 10 bases lay between the germline ends. There are 11 residues in the CDR3. CDR1 is SQVTM and CDR2 is ANQGSEA in the germline V gene. CDR3 in amino acids: CSVKPGTEAFF. The CDR3 DNA reads as TGCAGCGTAAAACCAGGGACTGAAGCTTTCTTT.

The V gene is TRBV5-4, the J gene TRBJ2-7, with D tentatively TRBD1 (6 bases). With 4 bases removed from V and 2 bases from J, the gap between germline ends came to 16 bases. Germline V CDR1 and CDR2: SGHNT, YYREEE (reference sequence). CDR3 size: 15 residues. CDR3 region: CASSGGGQSTYEQYF. Here the CDR3 DNA reads TGTGCCAGCAGCGGAGGTGGACAGTCTACCTACGAGCAGTACTTC. The full variable domain, its missing parts supplied by reference TRBV5-4 and TRBJ2-7, is ETGVTQSPTHLIKTRGQQVTLRCSSQSGHNTVSWYQQALGQGPQFIFQYYREEENGRGNFPPRFSGLQFPNYSSELNVNALELDDSALYLCASSGGGQSTYEQYFGPGTRLTVT.

This clone appeared a single time. This chain connects TRBV9 to TRBJ2-7; D unclear. V lost 0 bases to trimming and J lost 6 bases, with 16 bases between them. Germline CDR1 and CDR2: SGDLS and YYNGEE. The CDR3 runs to 15 residues. DNA of the CDR3: TGTGCCAGCAGCGTAGATCTGCGAATCCCGGGCGAGCAGTACTTC. As protein: CASSVDLRIPGEQYF.

This chain joins TRBV18 and TRBJ1-5; D may be TRBD1 (6 bases). CDR1 and CDR2 (germline): KGHSH, LQKENI. The germline V and J ends were trimmed by 4 bases and 3 bases, with 13 bases remaining between them. This CDR3 contains 15 residues. DNA of the CDR3: TGTGCCAGCTCACAGTCCAGGGGTTACAATCAGCCCCAGCATTTT. Its translation: CASSQSRGYNQPQHF.

In the case of this clone: One end of the junction varies from germline; a read error may be responsible. V and J are TRBV11-2 and TRBJ2-5; 9 bases are shared with TRBD2. The CDR3 covers 19 residues. Germline V CDR1 and CDR2: SGHAT, FQNNGV. This CDR3 is CASSLYPSGDFRGQVTQYF. CDR3 nucleotides: TGTGCCAGCAGCTTATATCCTAGCGGGGACTTCCGGGGACAAGTGACCCAGTACTTC.

This clone was observed a handful of times. The chain uses TRBV20-1 and TRBJ2-7; 11 nucleotides align to TRBD2. The J segment lost 7 bases and the V segment lost 3 bases, leaving 5 bases of the junction unmatched. From germline, CDR1 is DFQATT and CDR2 SNEGSKA (reference sequence). The CDR3 is made up of 13 amino acids. CDR3 bases: TGCAGTGCTAGTTCTAGCGGGGGGAGGGAGCAGTACTTC. Translated, it gives CSASSSGGREQYF.

This rearrangement joins TRBV5-1 to TRBJ2-5; D remains ambiguous. V dropped 1 base and J dropped 1 base, with 17 bases sitting between them. Per germline, CDR1 SGHRS and CDR2 YFSETQ. The CDR3 contains 17 residues. The CDR3 region is CASSLPRVGAVQETQYF. For the CDR3, the DNA is TGCGCCAGCAGCTTGCCCCGAGTGGGTGCGGTCCAAGAGACCCAGTACTTC.

The chain is built from TRBV18 and TRBJ2-1, with D possibly being TRBD1 (6 bases). In germline, CDR1 is KGHSH, CDR2 LQKENI. The CDR3 has 18 residues. The V gene lost 3 bases and the J gene lost 6 bases, with 24 bases spanning the gap. The CDR3 is CASSPETGYLDARNEQFF. The DNA of the CDR3 is TGTGCCAGCTCACCCGAAACAGGGTACCTAGACGCCCGCAATGAGCAGTTCTTC.

The J gene is TRBJ2-5, the V gene TRBV5-1, with D perhaps TRBD2 (5 bases). V shed 4 bases and J shed 2 bases, with 21 bases lying between them. The CDR3 extends over 17 amino acids. The V gene's germline CDR1 is SGHRS and CDR2 YFSETQ. The CDR3 spells CASSKRVRSGQQETQYF. For the CDR3, the DNA is TGCGCCAGCAGCAAGAGGGTCAGGTCCGGGCAACAAGAGACCCAGTACTTC.

The V gene is TRBV3-1 (or the pseudogene TRBV3-2), the J gene TRBJ2-2; 9 bases are shared with TRBD2. V gave up 2 bases and J gave up 2 bases; unmatched junction bases: 6. CDR1 LGHDT and CDR2 YNNKEL come from the germline V gene (reference sequence). This CDR3 is 17 amino acids long. CDR3 in DNA: TGTGCCAGCAGCCAAATTGGACTAGCGTCTAACACCGGGGAGCTGTTTTTT. Its translation: CASSQIGLASNTGELFF.

As regards this clone: The sample holds other DNA sequences that translate to the same CDR3. This chain joins TRBV27 and TRBJ2-7; 9 nucleotides line up with TRBD2. Germline V lookup: CDR1 MNHEY, CDR2 SMNVEV (reference sequence). The CDR3 spans 13 residues. With V trimmed by 6 bases and J by 4 bases, 4 bases remained unmatched. The CDR3 nucleotides are TGTGCCAGCAGCCTGACTAGCGGTTACGAGCAGTACTTC. This encodes CASSLTSGYEQYF.

In its sample, this clone was seen a few times. V and J are TRBV19 and TRBJ1-1, with TRBD1 matching over 8 bases. J was trimmed by 5 bases and V by 6 bases; bases with no gene match: 8. The germline CDR1 and CDR2 sequences are LNHDA and SQIVND (reference sequence). The CDR3 runs to 14 residues. CDR3 region: CASSSQGVGTEAFF. CDR3 coding DNA: TGTGCCAGTAGCTCACAGGGGGTAGGAACTGAAGCTTTCTTT.

This clone was observed a handful of times. The rearrangement joins TRBV5-6 to TRBJ1-3; possibly TRBD1 for D (6 bases). Trimming shortened V by 5 bases and J by 2 bases, and 11 bases separated the two germline ends. Per the germline V gene, CDR1 is SGHDT and CDR2 is YYEEEE. This CDR3 is built from 14 residues. DNA for the CDR3: TGTGCCAGCAGTTTCTGGACAGCTGGAAACACCATATATTTT. Protein product: CASSFWTAGNTIYF.